This T cell receptor beta chain was profiled in a study of blood T cell repertoires in COVID-19. Study in general: The United States, Italy and Spain supplied acute and convalescent COVID-19 samples. PBMCs, B-cell-depleted T cells, or T cells were the source of the cDNA or gDNA that made up the material.

Methods used by the authors: Amplification of reference gene primers was used by the study to estimate nucleated cell counts. Using immunoSEQ multiplex PCR, the repertoire was profiled, and TCRdb retains in-frame clones only, with some absent. The D gene and trimming were derived from the DNA, and the V and J assignments and clone size from that table. This repertoire shows around 150,000 clones, roughly 85% found once; its top ten account for about 3.5%. The germline gives CDR1 SGHTA, CDR2 FQGNSA. The V segment lost 0 bases and the J segment 1 base; nucleotides outside the gene matches: 10. This CDR3 is built from 18 residues. This clone occurred a few times.

The sequence came from a human donor with acute or convalescent COVID-19. The donor label of this sample is uncertain. Sequences were obtained from peripheral blood. The rearrangement links TRBV7-2 to TRBJ1-1, with TRBD1 identical over 8 bases. CDR3 amino acids: CASSLAVGQGSKNTEAFF. The CDR3 DNA reads as TGTGCCAGCAGCTTAGCTGTCGGACAGGGCAGCAAGAACACTGAAGCTTTCTTT.